The T cell receptor beta chain under discussion was sequenced for a study of graft-versus-host responses after intestinal transplantation. Findings and caveats of the study: The study found high graft-versus-host to host-versus-graft clonal ratios in allografts of patients with graft-donor T cell macrochimerism. The study associated peak circulating GvH clone levels with early post-transplant HvG declines.

The method was immunoSEQ multiplex PCR; TCRdb's version includes in-frame clones alone and lacks a portion of them. The sample yields about 93,000 clones, roughly 80% seen once. A word on this clone: The antigen is not known.

The starting material was unstimulated CD4+ T cells sorted from spleen or lymph node cells, obtained before intestinal transplant. The sequence derives from a human donor who received an intestinal transplant.

Here the CDR3 reads CASSKGGVSDTQYF. The CDR3 DNA reads TGTGCCAGCTCAAAAGGCGGGGTTTCAGATACGCAGTATTTT. J is TRBJ2-3 and V is TRBV28, with D tentatively TRBD2 (6 bases). The germline V gene has CDR1 MDHEN and CDR2 SYDVKM. The CDR3 is made up of 14 amino acids. V was shortened by 8 bases and J by 4 bases, with 16 bases between the two germline ends.